Listed here is a single T cell receptor (beta chain). This sample stems from a study of PD-L1 blockade in urothelial cancer. The wider study: Starting in the mid-2010s, patients were given atezolizumab (1,200 mg intravenously every 3 weeks). Prior exposure to chemotherapy in patients amounted to 0 to 3 regimens received. Typically, measured as a median, blood samples had 141,255 T cells.

Measured with immunoSEQ multiplex PCR; TCRdb has only the in-frame clones, and not every one. The data contain approximately 100,000 clones, approximately 85% of them singletons. Trimming cost V 0 bases and J 9 bases; bases outside gene matches: 5. Per the germline V gene, CDR1 is GTSNPN and CDR2 is SVGIG (reference sequence). The CDR3 spans 13 residues. The chain joins TRBV30 to TRBJ1-5; 7 bases align to TRBD1. The TCR originated in a man aged 50-60 years with urothelial cancer. The material sequenced was PBMCs, taken around atezolizumab (anti-PD-L1) treatment. In DNA, the CDR3 is TGTGCCTGGAGTGTGAACAGGGGCTGGCCCCAGCATTTT. This gives the protein CAWSVNRGWPQHF.